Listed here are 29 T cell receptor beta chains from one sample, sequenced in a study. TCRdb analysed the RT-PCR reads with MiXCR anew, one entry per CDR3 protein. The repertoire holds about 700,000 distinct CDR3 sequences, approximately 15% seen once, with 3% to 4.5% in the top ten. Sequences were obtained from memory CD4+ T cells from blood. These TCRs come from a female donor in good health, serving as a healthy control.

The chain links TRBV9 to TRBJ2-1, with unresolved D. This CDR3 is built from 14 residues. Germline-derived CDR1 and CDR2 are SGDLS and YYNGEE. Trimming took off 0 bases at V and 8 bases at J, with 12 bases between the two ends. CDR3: CASSVGPLDHEQFF. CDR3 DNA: TGTGCCAGCAGCGTAGGCCCCCTAGACCATGAGCAGTTCTTC.

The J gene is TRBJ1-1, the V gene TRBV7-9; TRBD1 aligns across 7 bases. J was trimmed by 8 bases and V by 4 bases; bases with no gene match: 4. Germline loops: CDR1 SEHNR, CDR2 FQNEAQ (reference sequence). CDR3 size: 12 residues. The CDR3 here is CASSWGQSEAFF. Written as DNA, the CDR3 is TGTGCCAGCAGCTGGGGACAGTCGGAAGCTTTCTTT.

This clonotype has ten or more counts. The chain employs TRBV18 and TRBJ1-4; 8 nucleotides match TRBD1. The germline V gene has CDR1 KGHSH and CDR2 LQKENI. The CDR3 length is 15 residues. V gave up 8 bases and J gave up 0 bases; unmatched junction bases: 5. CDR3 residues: CASSPQGATNEKLFF. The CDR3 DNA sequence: TGTGCCAGCAGTCCACAGGGGGCAACTAATGAAAAACTGTTTTTT.

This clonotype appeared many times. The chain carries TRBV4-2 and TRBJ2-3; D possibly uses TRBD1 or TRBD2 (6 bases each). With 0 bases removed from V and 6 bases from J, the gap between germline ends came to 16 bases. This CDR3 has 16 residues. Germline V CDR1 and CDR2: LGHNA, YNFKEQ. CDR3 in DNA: TGTGCCAGCAGCCAAGAACGTAGGGGGAGCGGGGATACGCAGTATTTT. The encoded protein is CASSQERRGSGDTQYF.

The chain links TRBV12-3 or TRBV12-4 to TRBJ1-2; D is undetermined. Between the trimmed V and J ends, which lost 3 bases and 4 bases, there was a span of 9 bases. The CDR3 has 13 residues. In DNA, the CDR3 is TGTGCCAGCAGTTTTAGGGCAAGCTATGGCTACACCTTC. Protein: CASSFRASYGYTF.

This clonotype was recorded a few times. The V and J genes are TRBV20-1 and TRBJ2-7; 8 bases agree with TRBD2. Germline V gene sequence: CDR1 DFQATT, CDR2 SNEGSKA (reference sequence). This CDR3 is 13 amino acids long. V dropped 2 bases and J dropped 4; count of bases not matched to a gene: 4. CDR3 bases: TGCAGTGCTAGACGGGAGGGAGAATACGAGCAGTACTTC. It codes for CSARREGEYEQYF.

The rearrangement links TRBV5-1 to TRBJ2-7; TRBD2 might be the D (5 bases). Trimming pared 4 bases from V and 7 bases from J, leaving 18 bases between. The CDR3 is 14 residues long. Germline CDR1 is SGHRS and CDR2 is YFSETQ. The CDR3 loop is CASSLEVIPLEQYF. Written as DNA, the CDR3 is TGCGCCAGCAGCCTGGAGGTCATCCCCTTGGAGCAGTACTTC. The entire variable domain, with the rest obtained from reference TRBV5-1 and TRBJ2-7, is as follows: KAGVTQTPRYLIKTRGQQVTLSCSPISGHRSVSWYQQTPGQGLQFLFEYFSETQRNKGNFPGRFSGRQFSNSRSEMNVSTLELGDSALYLCASSLEVIPLEQYFGPGTRLTVT.

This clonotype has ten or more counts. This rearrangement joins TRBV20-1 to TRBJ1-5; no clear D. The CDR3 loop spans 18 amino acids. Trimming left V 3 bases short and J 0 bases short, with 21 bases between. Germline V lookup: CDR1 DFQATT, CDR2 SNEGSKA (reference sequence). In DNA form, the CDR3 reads TGCAGTGCTAGGTCTCGGGGTAGTTTCTCCGGTAGCAATCAGCCCCAGCATTTT. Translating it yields CSARSRGSFSGSNQPQHF.

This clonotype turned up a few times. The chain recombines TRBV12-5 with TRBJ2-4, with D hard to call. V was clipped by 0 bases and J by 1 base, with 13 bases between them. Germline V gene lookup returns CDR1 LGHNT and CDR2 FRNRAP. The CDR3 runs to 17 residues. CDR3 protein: CASGLVLSLLAKNIQYF. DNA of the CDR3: TGTGCTAGTGGTTTGGTACTATCGCTTCTGGCCAAAAACATTCAGTACTTC.

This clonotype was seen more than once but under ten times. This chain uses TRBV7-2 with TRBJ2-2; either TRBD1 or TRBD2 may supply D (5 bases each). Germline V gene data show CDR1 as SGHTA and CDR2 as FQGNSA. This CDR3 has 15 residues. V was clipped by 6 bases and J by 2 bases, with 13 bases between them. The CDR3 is CASSRGRANTGELFF. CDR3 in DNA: TGTGCCAGCAGTCGGGGACGGGCTAACACCGGGGAGCTGTTTTTT.

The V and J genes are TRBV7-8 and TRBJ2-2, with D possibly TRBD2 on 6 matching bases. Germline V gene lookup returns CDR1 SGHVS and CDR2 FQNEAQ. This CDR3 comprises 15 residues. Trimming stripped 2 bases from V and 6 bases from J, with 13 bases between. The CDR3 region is CASSLTGVMPGELFF. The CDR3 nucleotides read TGTGCCAGCAGCTTAACGGGGGTTATGCCCGGGGAGCTGTTTTTT.

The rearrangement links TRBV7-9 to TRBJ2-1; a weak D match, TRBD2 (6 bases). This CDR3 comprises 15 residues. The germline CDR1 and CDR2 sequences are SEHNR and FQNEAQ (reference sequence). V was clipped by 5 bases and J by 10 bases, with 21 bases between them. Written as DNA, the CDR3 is TGTGCCAGCAGCCTTACTAGCCGCGCCCGGTTCGAGCAGTTCTTC. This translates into CASSLTSRARFEQFF.

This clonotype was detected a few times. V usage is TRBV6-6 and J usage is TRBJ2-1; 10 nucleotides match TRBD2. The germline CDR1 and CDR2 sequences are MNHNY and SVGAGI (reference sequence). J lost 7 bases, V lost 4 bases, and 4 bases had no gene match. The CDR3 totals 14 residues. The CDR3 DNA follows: TGTGCCAGCAGTTCTAGCGGGAGATCAAATGAGCAGTTCTTC. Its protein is CASSSSGRSNEQFF.

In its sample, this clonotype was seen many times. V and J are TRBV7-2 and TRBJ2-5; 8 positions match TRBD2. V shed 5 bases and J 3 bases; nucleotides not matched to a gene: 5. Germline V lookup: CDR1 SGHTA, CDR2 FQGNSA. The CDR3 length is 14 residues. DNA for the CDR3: TGTGCCAGCAGCCGATACGGGGGGGAAGAGACCCAGTACTTC. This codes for CASSRYGGEETQYF.

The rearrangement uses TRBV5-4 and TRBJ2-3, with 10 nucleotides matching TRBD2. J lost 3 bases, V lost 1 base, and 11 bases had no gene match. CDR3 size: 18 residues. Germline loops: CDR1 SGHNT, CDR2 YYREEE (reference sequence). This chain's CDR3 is CASSLWRGGLAATDTQYF. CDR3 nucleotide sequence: TGTGCCAGCAGCTTGTGGCGGGGCGGACTAGCGGCAACAGATACGCAGTATTTT.

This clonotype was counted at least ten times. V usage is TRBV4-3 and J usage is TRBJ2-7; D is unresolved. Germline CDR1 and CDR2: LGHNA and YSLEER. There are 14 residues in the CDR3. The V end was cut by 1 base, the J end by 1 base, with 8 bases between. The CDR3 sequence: CASSQVDGSYEQYF. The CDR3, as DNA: TGCGCCAGCAGCCAAGTTGACGGTTCCTACGAGCAGTACTTC.

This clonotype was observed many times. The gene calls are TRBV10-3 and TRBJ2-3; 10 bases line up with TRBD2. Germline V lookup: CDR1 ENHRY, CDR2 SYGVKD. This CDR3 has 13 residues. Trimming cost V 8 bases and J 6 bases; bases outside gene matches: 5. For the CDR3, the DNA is TGTGCCATCCTAGCGGGAGATGTGGATACGCAGTATTTT. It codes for CAILAGDVDTQYF.

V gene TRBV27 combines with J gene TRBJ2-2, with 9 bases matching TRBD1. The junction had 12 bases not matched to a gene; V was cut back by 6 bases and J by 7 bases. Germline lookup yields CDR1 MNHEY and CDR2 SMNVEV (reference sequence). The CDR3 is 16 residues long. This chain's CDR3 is CASSLAGTGMIGELFF. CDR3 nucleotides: TGTGCCAGCAGCCTAGCCGGGACAGGGATGATCGGGGAGCTGTTTTTT.

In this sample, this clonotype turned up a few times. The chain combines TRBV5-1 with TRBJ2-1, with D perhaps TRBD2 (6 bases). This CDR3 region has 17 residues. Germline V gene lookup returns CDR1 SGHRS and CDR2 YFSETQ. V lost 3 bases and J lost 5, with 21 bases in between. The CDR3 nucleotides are TGCGCCAGCAGCTCCAGTATGACTAGGGCCCCCCACAATGAGCAGTTCTTC. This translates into CASSSSMTRAPHNEQFF.

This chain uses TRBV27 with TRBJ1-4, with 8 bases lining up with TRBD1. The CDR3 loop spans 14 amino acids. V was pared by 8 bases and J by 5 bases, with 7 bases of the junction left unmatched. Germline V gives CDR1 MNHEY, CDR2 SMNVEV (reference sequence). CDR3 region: CASALRGQNEKLFF. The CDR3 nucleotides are TGTGCCAGCGCCCTCAGGGGGCAAAATGAAAAACTGTTTTTT. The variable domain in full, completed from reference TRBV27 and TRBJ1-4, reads EAQVTQNPRYLITVTGKKLTVTCSQNMNHEYMSWYRQDPGLGLRQIYYSMNVEVTDKGDVPEGYKVSRKEKRNFPLILESPSPNQTSLYFCASALRGQNEKLFFGSGTQLSVL.

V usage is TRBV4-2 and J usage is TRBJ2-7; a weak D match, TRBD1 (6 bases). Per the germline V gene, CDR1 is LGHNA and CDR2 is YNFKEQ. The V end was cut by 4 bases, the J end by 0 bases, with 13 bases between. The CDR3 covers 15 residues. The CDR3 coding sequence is TGTGCCAGCAGCCTTTACAGGGAGAGCTCCTACGAGCAGTACTTC. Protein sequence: CASSLYRESSYEQYF.

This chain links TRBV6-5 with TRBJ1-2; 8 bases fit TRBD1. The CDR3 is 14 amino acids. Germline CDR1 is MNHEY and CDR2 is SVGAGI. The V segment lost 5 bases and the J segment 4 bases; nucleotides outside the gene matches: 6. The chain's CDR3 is CASSLRQGTYGYTF. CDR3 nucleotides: TGTGCCAGCAGTCTCAGACAGGGGACCTATGGCTACACCTTC.

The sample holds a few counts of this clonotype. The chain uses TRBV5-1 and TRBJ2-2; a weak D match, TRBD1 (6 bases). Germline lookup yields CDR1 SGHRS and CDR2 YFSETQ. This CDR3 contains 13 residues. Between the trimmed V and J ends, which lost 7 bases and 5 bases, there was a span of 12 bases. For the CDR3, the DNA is TGCGCCAGCGCCCTGGGACAAACCGGGGAGCTGTTTTTT. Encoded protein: CASALGQTGELFF.

DNA of the CDR3: TGTGCCAGCAGCTTAAATCCGGGGGGTAGTCCAGATACGCAGTATTTT. Translated: CASSLNPGGSPDTQYF. The V gene is TRBV7-3, the J gene TRBJ2-3; 7 nucleotides agree with TRBD2. The germline gives CDR1 SGHTA, CDR2 FQGTGA. The ends lost 1 base at V and 4 bases at J; junction bases unmatched: 8. This CDR3 contains 16 residues.

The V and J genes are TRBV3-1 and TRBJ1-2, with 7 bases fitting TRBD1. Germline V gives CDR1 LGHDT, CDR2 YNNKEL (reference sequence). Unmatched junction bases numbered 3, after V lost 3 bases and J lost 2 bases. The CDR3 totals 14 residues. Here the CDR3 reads CASSHGTVNYGYTF. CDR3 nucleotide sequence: TGTGCCAGCAGCCATGGGACAGTAAACTATGGCTACACCTTC.

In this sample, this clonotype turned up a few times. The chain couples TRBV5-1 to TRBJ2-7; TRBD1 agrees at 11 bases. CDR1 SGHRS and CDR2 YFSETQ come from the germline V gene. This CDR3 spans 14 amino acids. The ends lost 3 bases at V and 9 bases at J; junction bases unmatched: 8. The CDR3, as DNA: TGCGCCAGCAGCTCCGGGACAGGGGGTCTCCCGCAGTACTTC. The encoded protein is CASSSGTGGLPQYF.

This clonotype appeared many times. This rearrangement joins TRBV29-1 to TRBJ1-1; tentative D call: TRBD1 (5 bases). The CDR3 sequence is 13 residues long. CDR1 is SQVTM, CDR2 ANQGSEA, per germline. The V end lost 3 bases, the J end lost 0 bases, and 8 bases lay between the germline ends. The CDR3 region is CSVDYRLNTEAFF. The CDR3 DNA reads TGCAGCGTTGACTACAGGTTGAACACTGAAGCTTTCTTT.

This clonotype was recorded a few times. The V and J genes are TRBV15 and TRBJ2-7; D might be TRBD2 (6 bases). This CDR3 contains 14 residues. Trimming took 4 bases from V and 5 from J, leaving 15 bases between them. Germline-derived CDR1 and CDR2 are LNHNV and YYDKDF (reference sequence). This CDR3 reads CATSKAGGRDEQYF. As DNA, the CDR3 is TGTGCCACCAGCAAAGCCGGGGGTCGCGACGAGCAGTACTTC.

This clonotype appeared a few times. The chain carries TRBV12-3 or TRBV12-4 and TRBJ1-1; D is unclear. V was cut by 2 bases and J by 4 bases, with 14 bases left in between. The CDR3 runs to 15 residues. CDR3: CASSLFGGSTTEAFF. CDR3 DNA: TGTGCCAGCAGTTTATTTGGAGGCTCGACCACTGAAGCTTTCTTT.